This T cell receptor beta chain was captured in a study of shared clonotypes between healthy human individuals (dated by TCRdb to 2018 to 2021). For context, the study as a whole: The cohort comprised a couple of women and a few men aged 18 to 49 years. To increase sequencing depth and limit assay-specific biases, different laboratories used diverse techniques to prepare libraries and sequence TCR repertoires. Per donor, three plates each were used for CD4 naive and CD4 memory, two for CD8 naive, and one for CD8 memory. Between about 0.8 and 8.9 billion PBMCs per donor were obtained by leukapheresis. The study deeply sequenced blood TCR repertoires of about five healthy adults to estimate repertoire size and the extent of clonotype sharing between individuals.

Using the deep immunoSEQ assay, TCR CDR3 regions were amplified from genomic DNA by multiplex PCR. For each cell subset, the extracted genomic DNA was distributed evenly across all wells of several immunoSEQ 96-well plates, and each plate served as one replicate. For sorted subsets, 200 ng of genomic DNA, equivalent to 25,000 to 35,000 T cell genomes, went into each replicate PCR. Purified libraries were quantified with a Qubit 3.0 fluorometer, sized on a Bioanalyzer 2100, and re-quantified with the KAPA Library Quantification kit. Each immunoSEQ 96-well plate was sequenced on its own single-read 150-cycle Illumina NextSeq 550 flow cell. The original pipeline was this. Because the immunoSEQ output included only junctional sequences and no quality scores, the filtering could not be the same as the filtering used for full-length reads. Sequences were annotated with PyIR, a Python wrapper for IgBLAST v1.9, using IMGT germline references to assign V/J genes and CDR3. Reads with weak V/J assignments (E-value above 1e-6), missing CDR3, stop codons, out-of-frame junctions, or ambiguous translated residues were removed. V3J clonotypes were defined by identical inferred V gene, J gene, and CDR3 amino acid sequence. Percentage overlap between repertoires was calculated by dividing the number of shared unique clonotypes by the size of the smaller repertoire. Richness of each repertoire was evaluated using RTK rarefaction, the Chao1 estimator, and Recon v2.1 estimates of unobserved clonotypes. For all TCRbeta clonotypes obtained by the gDNA method from several donors, generation probabilities were computed with OLGA. TCRdb provides this immuneACCESS table in a form limited to in-frame rearrangements. Some clones are lacking; in checked studies, under half of them reflect an unresolved V gene, and why the rest are absent is not known. V, J and clone size reflect that table, while D and trimming were determined from the DNA. This sample is represented by some 1.5 million clones; 95% to 99% of them were singletons. The leading ten clones occupy around 0.45% of the sample.

CDR1 MDHEN and CDR2 SYDVKM were looked up in the germline V gene. Relative to germline, V is 7 bases shorter and J is 2 bases shorter, with 20 bases between their ends. The CDR3 has 16 amino acids, counting the end cysteine and phenylalanine. Only the CDR3 region is kept as DNA, spanning 48 bases read in frame from base 1. The paper as a whole reports these results and caveats: Compared with non-shared clonotypes, the clonotypes found in all four sorted-subset donors had higher generation probabilities. When a handful of donors were compared, the shared fraction of clonotypes was around 5.1% for naive CD4, 3.5% for naive CD8, about 2.5% for memory CD4, and roughly 0.43% for memory CD8. The small number of donors limited the genetic and exposure-history diversity represented. Rarefaction of sorted-subset datasets indicated incomplete sequencing despite the large sequencing depth. Sampling was limited to blood, and TCR repertoires in tissue likely differ from TCR repertoires in blood. Pairwise subsampling indicated that sequencing depth was expected to affect the degree of clonotype sharing among donors. Larger estimated clonotype richness was generally found for naive subsets than for memory subsets.

The donors were healthy, HIV-negative adults who had no recently reported acute infections or vaccinations. Every donor was a Caucasian adult living in Nashville, Tennessee, USA. Magnetic negative selection was used to enrich CD4+ T cells, after which naive cells were positively selected on CD45RA and the negative fraction became the memory subset. Blood was obtained by leukapheresis, after which PBMCs were separated by Ficoll-Histopaque density gradient centrifugation and cryopreserved in liquid nitrogen vapor phase. Analytical flow cytometry was used to check the purity and quantity of every magnetically sorted T cell population. Genomic DNA was isolated from every sorted fraction and measured by UV absorbance on a Nanodrop 2000c. Concerning this clone itself: Its antigen is still unknown. No base-level quality is on record; no much larger clone is a single base apart.

This clonotype was obtained from a man aged 25-45 years in good health. This sequence uses TRBV28 and TRBJ1-2; the best D guess is TRBD1, with 6 bases matching. Sample: naive CD4+ T cells sorted from blood. Interpreted using the paper, the cell subset or site label stands for: CD45RA+ positively selected. The CDR3 corresponds to CASILTGTLGNYGYTF. The DNA is TGTGCCAGCATATTAACCGGGACACTGGGGAACTATGGCTACACCTTC.